The source of this TCR beta chain is a study of control samples from healthy donors and cancer patients. Sequencing used immunoSEQ multiplex PCR; TCRdb keeps in-frame clones, though not all of them. The table has approximately 66,000 clones, around 91% seen once. Germline loops: CDR1 KGHSH, CDR2 LQKENI. The CDR3 spans 16 residues. The ends lost 1 base at V and 5 bases at J; junction bases unmatched: 9. The source of this sequence is a man in his sixties with colorectal cancer. Specimen: PBMCs. The V call is TRBV18, the J call TRBJ2-5, with 8 bases fitting TRBD2. DNA of the CDR3: TGTGCCAGCTCACCACGCGGTTGGGCTAGCGGGGAGACCCAGTACTTC. As protein: CASSPRGWASGETQYF.